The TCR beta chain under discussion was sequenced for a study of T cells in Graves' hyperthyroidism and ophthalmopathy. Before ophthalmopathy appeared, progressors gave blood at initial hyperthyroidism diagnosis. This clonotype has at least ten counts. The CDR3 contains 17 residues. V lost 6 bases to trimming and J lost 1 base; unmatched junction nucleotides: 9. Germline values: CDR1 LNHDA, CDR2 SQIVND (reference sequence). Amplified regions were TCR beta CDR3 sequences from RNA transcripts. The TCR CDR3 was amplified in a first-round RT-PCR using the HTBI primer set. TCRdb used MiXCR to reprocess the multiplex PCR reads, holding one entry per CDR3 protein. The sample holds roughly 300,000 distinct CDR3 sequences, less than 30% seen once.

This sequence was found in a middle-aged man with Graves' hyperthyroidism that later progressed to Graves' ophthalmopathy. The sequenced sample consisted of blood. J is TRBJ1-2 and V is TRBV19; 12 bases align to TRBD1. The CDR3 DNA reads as TGTGCCAGTAGCATCCCGGGACAGGGGGCGCGTAACTATGGCTACACCTTC. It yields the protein CASSIPGQGARNYGYTF.